The clone carrying this T cell receptor beta chain was seen once. The J segment lost 3 bases and the V segment lost 3 bases, leaving 6 bases of the junction unmatched. The CDR3 covers 16 residues. The germline V gene encodes CDR1 LGHNA and CDR2 YNFKEQ. This specimen comes from a study of regulatory and conventional T cells in RAG deficiency. Sequenced by immunoSEQ multiplex PCR; TCRdb stores in-frame clones only, minus some. The data hold 30,000 to 35,000 clones, with approximately 90% observed a single time. The sample was also linked to a second study, of regulatory T cells. That work adds: Amplification used 52 TRBV primers and 13 TRBJ primers.

The genes are TRBV4-2 and TRBJ1-4, with TRBD1 matching over 8 bases. Sequenced material: CD8+ T cells sorted from blood. The clonotype was recovered from a human donor in good health. CDR3 coding DNA: TGTGCCAGCAGCCACACTGGACAGGGCCCTAATGAAAAACTGTTTTTT. The encoded protein is CASSHTGQGPNEKLFF.